This T cell receptor delta chain came from a study of γδ T cells in repeated Plasmodium falciparum infection. Study-level information: Donors had four controlled P. falciparum NF54 infections over 644 days.

The CDR3 extends over 23 amino acids. Germline CDR1 is TSWWSYY and CDR2 is QGS. Bulk repertoires came from Vgamma9/Vdelta2+ or Vdelta2-negative gammadelta T cells flow-sorted from PBMC. Worth noting for this clone: Given a far larger clone just one base away, this is likely a sequencing read error. Different DNA sequences within this sample yield the same CDR3.

TCRdb re-processed the multiplex PCR reads using CATT. The profile shows about 93,000 delta-chain clones, approximately 0.96% of them singletons. Sequencing was done on a sample of gamma-delta T cells from blood. This clonotype was obtained from a pool of human donors (malaria-infected and uninfected, not separated). V usage is TRDV1 and J usage is TRDJ1, with TRDD3 matching over 10 bases. The J gene was missing in TCRdb and was found by matching the end of the DNA to germline. This CDR3 reads CALGVLPGPRKPTGGLFTDKLIF. The CDR3 nucleotides read TGCGCTCTTGGGGTCCTACCGGGTCCACGTAAACCCACTGGGGGATTATTCACCGATAAACTCATCTTT.